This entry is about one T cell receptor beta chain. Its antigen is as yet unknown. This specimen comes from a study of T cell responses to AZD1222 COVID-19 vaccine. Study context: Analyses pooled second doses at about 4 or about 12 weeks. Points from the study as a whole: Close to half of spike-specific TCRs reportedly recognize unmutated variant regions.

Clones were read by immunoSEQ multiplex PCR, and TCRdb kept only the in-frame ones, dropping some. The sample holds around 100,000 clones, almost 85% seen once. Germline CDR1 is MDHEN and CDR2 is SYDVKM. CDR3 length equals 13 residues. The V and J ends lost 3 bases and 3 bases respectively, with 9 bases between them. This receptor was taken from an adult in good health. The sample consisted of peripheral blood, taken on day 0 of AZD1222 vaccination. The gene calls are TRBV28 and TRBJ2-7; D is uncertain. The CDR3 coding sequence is TGTGCCAGCAGTTTGGGCCGGTACTACGAGCAGTACTTC. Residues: CASSLGRYYEQYF.